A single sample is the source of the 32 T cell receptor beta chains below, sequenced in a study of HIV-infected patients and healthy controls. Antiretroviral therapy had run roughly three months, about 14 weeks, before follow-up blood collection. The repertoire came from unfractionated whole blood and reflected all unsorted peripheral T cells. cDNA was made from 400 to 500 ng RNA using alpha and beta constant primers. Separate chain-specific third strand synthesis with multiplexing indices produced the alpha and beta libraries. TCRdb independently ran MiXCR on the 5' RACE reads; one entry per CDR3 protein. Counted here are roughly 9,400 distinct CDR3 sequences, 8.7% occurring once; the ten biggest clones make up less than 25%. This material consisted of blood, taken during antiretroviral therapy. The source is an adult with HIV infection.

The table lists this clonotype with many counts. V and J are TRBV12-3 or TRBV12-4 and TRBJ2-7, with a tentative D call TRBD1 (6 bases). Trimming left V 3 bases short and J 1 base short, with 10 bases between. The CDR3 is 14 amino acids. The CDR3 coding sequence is TGTGCCAGCAGTTTTACAGGGTTTTCCTACGAGCAGTACTTC. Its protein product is CASSFTGFSYEQYF.

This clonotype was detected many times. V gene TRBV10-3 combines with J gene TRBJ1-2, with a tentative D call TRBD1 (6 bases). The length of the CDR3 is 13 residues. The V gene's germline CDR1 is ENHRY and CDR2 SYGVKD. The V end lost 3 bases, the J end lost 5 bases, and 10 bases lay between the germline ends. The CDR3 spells CAISEGTTYGYTF. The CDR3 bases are TGTGCCATCAGTGAAGGGACAACTTATGGCTACACCTTC.

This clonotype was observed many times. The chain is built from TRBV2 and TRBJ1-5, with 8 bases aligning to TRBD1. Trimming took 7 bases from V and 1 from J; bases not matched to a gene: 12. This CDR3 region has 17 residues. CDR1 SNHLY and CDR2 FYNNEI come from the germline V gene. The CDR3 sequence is CASNVDRAGMSNQPQHF. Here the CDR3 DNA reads TGTGCCAGCAATGTGGACAGGGCCGGGATGAGCAATCAGCCCCAGCATTTT.

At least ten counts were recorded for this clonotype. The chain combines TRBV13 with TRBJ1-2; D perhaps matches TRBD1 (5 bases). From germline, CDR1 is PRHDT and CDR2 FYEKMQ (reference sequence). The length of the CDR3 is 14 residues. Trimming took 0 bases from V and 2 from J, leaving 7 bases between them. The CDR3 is CASSLGGGNYGYTF. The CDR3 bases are TGTGCCAGCAGCTTAGGCGGGGGAAACTATGGCTACACCTTC.

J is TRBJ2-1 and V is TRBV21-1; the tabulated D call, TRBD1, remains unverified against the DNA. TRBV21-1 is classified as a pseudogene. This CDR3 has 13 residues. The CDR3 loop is CASSGPGRGEQFF. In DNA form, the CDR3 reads TGTGCCAGCAGCGGTCCCGGGAGAGGTGAGCAGTTCTTC.

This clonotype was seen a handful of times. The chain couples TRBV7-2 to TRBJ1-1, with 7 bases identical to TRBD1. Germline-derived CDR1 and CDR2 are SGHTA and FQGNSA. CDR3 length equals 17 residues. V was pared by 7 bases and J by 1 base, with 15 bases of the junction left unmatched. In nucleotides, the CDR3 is TGTGCCAGCACCGCGTTTGAAGGGGGCATGAGGAACACTGAAGCTTTCTTT. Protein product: CASTAFEGGMRNTEAFF.

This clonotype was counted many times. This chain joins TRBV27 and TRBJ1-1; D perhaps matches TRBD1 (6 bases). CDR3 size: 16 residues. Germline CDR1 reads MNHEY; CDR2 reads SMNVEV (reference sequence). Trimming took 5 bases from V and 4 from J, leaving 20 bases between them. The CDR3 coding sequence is TGTGCCAGCAGTCCACGTACAGGGCAGCAGAGCACTGAAGCTTTCTTT. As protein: CASSPRTGQQSTEAFF.

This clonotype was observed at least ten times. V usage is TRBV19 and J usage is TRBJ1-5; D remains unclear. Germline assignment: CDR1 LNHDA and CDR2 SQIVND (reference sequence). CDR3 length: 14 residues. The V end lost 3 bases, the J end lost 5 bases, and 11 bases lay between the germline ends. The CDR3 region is CASSIGGWDQPQHF. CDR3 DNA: TGTGCCAGTAGTATTGGCGGGTGGGATCAGCCCCAGCATTTT. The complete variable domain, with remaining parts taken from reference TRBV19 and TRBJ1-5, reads DGGITQSPKYLFRKEGQNVTLSCEQNLNHDAMYWYRQDPGQGLRLIYYSQIVNDFQKGDIAEGYSVSREKKESFPLTVTSAQKNPTAFYLCASSIGGWDQPQHFGDGTRLSIL.

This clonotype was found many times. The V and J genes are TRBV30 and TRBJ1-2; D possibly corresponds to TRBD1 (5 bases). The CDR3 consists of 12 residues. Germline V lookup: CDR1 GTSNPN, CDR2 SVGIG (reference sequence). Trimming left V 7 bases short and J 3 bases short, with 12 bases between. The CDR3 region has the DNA TGTGCCTCTACCGGGGGAGACTATGGCTACACCTTC. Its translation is CASTGGDYGYTF.

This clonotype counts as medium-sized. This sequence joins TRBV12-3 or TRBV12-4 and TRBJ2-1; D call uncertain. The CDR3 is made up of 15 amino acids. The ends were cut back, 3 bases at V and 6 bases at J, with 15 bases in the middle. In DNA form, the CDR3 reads TGTGCCAGCAGTTTCGATTTATACCCCCTCAATGAGCAGTTCTTC. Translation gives CASSFDLYPLNEQFF.

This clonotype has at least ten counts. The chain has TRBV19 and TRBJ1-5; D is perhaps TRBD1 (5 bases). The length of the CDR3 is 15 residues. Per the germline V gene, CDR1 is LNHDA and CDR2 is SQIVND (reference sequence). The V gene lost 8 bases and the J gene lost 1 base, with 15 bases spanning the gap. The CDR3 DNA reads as TGTGCCAGTCTTCCGGGACCAGGAAGCAATCAGCCCCAGCATTTT. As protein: CASLPGPGSNQPQHF.

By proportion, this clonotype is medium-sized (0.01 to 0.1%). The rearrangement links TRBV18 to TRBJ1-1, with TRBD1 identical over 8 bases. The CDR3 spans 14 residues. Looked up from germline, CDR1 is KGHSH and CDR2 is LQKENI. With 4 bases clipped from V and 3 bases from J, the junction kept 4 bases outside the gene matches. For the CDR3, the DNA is TGTGCCAGCTCACTAGGACAGGGAGACACTGAAGCTTTCTTT. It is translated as CASSLGQGDTEAFF.

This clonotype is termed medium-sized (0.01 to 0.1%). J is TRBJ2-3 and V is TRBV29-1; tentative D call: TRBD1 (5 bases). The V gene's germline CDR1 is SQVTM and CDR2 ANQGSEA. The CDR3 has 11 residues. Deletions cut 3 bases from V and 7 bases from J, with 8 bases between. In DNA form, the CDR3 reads TGCAGCGTTGATGGGGCGCATACGCAGTATTTT. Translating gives CSVDGAHTQYF.

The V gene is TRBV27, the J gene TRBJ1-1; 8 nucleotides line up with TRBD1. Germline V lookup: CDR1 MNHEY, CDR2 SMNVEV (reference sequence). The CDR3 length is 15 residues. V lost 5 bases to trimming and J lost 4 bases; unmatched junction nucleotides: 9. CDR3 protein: CASSQIRGQGTEAFF. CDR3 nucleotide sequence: TGTGCCAGCAGTCAAATCAGGGGGCAGGGCACTGAAGCTTTCTTT.

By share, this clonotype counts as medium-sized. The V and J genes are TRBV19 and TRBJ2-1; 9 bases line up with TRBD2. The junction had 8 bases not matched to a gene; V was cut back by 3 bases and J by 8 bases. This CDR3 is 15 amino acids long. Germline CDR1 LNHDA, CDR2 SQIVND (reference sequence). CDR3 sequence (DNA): TGTGCCAGTAGTATTGGCGGGGGGGAGCAAGATGAGCAGTTCTTC. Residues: CASSIGGGEQDEQFF.

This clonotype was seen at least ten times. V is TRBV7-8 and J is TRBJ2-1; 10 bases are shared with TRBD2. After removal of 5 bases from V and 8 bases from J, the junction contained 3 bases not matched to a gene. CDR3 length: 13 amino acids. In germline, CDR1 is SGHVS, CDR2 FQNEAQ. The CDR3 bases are TGTGCCAGCAGCCCTAGCGGGGGCTATGAGCAGTTCTTC. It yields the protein CASSPSGGYEQFF. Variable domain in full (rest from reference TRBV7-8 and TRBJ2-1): GAGVSQSPRYKVAKRGQDVALRCDPISGHVSLFWYQQALGQGPEFLTYFQNEAQLDKSGLPSDRFFAERPEGSVSTLKIQRTQQEDSAVYLCASSPSGGYEQFFGPGTRLTVL.

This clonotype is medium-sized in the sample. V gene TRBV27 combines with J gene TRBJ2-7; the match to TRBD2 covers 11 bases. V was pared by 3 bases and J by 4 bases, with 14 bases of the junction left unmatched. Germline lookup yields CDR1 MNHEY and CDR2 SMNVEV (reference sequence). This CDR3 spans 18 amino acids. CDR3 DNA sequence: TGTGCCAGCAGTTTTTCCTGGGGAACTAGCGGGAGATTGTACGAGCAGTACTTC. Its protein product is CASSFSWGTSGRLYEQYF.

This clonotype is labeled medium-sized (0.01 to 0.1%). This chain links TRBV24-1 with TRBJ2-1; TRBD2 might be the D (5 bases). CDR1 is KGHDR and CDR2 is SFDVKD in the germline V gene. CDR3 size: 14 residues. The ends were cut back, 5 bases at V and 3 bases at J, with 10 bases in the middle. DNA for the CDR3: TGTGCCACCAGTGGTGCAACTAGCTACAATGAGCAGTTCTTC. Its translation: CATSGATSYNEQFF.

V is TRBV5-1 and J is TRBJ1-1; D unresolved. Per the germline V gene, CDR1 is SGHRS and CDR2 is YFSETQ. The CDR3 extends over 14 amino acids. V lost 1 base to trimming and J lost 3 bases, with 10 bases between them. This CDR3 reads CASSLWYGDTEAFF. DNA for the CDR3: TGCGCCAGCAGCTTGTGGTACGGAGACACTGAAGCTTTCTTT.

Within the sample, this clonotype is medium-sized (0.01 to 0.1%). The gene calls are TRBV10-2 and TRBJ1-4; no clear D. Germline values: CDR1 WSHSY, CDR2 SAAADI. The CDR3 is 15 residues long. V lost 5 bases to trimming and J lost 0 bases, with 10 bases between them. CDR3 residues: CASSQTGATNEKLFF. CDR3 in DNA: TGCGCCAGCAGTCAGACGGGAGCAACTAATGAAAAACTGTTTTTT.

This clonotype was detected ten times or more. This CDR3 reads CSVAPGTGATEAFF. CDR3 in DNA: TGCAGCGTTGCGCCCGGGACAGGGGCCACTGAAGCTTTCTTT. The gene calls are TRBV29-1 and TRBJ1-1, with 10 bases matching TRBD1. The germline V gene encodes CDR1 SQVTM and CDR2 ANQGSEA. The CDR3 is 14 amino acids. After removal of 4 bases from V and 4 bases from J, the junction contained 6 bases not matched to a gene.

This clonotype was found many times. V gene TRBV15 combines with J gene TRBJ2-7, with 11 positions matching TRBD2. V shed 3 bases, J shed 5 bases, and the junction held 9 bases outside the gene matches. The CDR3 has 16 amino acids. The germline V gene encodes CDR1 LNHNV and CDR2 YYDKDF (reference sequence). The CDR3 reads CATSREPSGRINEQYF. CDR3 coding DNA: TGTGCCACCAGCAGGGAACCTAGCGGGAGGATCAACGAGCAGTACTTC.

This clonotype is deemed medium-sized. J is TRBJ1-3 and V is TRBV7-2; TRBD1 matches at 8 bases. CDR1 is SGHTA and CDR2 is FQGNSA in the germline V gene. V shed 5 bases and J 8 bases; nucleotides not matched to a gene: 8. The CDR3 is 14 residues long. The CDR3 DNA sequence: TGTGCCAGCAGCCCAACCGGACAGGGCGACACCATATATTTT. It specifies CASSPTGQGDTIYF.

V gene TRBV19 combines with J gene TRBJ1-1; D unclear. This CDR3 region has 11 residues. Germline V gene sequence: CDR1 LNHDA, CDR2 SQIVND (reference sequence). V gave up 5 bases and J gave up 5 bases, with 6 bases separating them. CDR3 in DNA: TGTGCCAGTAGTGTTTTTACTGAAGCTTTCTTT. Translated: CASSVFTEAFF. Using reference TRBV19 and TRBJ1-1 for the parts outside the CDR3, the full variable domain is DGGITQSPKYLFRKEGQNVTLSCEQNLNHDAMYWYRQDPGQGLRLIYYSQIVNDFQKGDIAEGYSVSREKKESFPLTVTSAQKNPTAFYLCASSVFTEAFFGQGTRLTVV.

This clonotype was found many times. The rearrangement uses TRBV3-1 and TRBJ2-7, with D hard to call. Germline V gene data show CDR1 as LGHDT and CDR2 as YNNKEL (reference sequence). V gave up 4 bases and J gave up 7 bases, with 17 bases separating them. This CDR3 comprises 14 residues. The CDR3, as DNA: TGTGCCAGCAGCCGCCAACAAGGAGTCTTTGAGCAGTACTTC. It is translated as CASSRQQGVFEQYF.

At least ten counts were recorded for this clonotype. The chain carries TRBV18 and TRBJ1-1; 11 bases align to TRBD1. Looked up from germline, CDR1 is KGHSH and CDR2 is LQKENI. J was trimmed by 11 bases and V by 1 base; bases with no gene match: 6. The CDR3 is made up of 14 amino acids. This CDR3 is CASSPLGQGAVAFF. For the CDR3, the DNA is TGTGCCAGCTCACCACTTGGACAGGGGGCGGTTGCTTTCTTT. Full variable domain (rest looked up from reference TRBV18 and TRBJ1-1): NAGVMQNPRHLVRRRGQEARLRCSPMKGHSHVYWYRQLPEEGLKFMVYLQKENIIDESGMPKERFSAEFPKEGPSILRIQQVVRGDSAAYFCASSPLGQGAVAFFGQGTRLTVV.

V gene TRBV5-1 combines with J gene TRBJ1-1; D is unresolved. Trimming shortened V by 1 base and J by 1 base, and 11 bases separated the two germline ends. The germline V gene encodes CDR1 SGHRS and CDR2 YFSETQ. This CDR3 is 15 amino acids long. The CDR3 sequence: CASSLSPVGNTEAFF. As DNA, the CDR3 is TGCGCCAGCAGCTTGTCTCCGGTCGGGAACACTGAAGCTTTCTTT.

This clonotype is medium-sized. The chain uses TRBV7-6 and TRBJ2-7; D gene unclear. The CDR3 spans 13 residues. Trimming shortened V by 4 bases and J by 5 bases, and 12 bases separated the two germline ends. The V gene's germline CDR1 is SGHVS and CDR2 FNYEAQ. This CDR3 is CASSSLGKNEQYV. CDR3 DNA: TGTGCCAGCAGCTCCCTGGGGAAGAACGAGCAGTACGTC.

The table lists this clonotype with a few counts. The CDR3 DNA reads as TGTGCCAGCAGCAACTCCGGGACAGGGCGTTCGGACGGGGAGCTGTTTTTT. It codes for CASSNSGTGRSDGELFF. The rearrangement links TRBV5-4 to TRBJ2-2; TRBD1 aligns across 9 bases. With V trimmed by 4 bases and J by 7 bases, 14 bases remained unmatched. Germline assignment: CDR1 SGHNT and CDR2 YYREEE (reference sequence). This CDR3 has 17 amino acids.

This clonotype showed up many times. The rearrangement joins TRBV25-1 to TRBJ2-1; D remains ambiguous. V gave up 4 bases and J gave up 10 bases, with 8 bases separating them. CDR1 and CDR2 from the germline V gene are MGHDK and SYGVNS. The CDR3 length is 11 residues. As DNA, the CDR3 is TGTGCCAGCAGTGGCACCACAGAGCAGTTCTTC. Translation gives CASSGTTEQFF.

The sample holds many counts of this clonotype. The chain's CDR3 is CASSFFWTGEQPQHF. CDR3 bases: TGTGCCAGCAGCTTTTTCTGGACAGGGGAACAGCCCCAGCATTTT. The J gene is TRBJ1-5, the V gene TRBV5-5; 9 bases agree with TRBD1. Germline trimming cut 2 bases from V and 7 bases from J; bases unmatched to any gene: 7. Germline V gene lookup returns CDR1 SGHKS and CDR2 YYEKEE (reference sequence). This CDR3 is built from 15 residues.

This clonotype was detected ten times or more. CDR3 sequence: CASSLAGGPYNEQFF. CDR3 sequence (DNA): TGTGCCAGCAGCTTAGCGGGAGGGCCCTACAATGAGCAGTTCTTC. V usage is TRBV7-2 and J usage is TRBJ2-1; 7 nucleotides align to TRBD2. V dropped 0 bases and J dropped 2; count of bases not matched to a gene: 1. The CDR3 is 15 amino acids. CDR1 SGHTA and CDR2 FQGNSA come from the germline V gene.